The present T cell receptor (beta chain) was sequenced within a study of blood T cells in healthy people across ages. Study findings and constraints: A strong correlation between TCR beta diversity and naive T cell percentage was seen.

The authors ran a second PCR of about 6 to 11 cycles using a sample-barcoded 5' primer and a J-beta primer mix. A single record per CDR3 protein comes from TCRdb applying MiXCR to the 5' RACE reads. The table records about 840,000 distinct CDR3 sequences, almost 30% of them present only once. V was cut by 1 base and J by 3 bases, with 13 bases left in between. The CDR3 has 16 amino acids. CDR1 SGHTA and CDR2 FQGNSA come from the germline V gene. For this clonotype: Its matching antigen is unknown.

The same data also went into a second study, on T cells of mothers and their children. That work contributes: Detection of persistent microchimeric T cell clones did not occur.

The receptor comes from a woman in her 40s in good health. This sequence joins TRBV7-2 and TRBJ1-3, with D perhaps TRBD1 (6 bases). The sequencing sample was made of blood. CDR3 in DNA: TGTGCCAGCAGCTTAGGGGGGGGCAGGGTTGGAAACACCATATATTTT. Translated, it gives CASSLGGGRVGNTIYF.